The 18 T cell receptor beta chains below come from one sample, sequenced in a study. One entry per CDR3 protein results from TCRdb running MiXCR on the 5' RACE reads. The data contain some 7,000 distinct CDR3 sequences, around 70% of them seen just once; the ten biggest clones take up 4.5% to 5.5%. Cells sorted as Tregs were CD4+, CD25+ and CD127-/low. The sequenced material came from tumor-infiltrating Tregs sorted from the breast tumor. These receptors were taken from a female donor with breast cancer.

Note on this clonotype: The junction departs from the called germline gene at one end, perhaps through a read error. This chain uses TRBV7-6 with TRBJ2-1, with 10 bases aligning to TRBD1. There are 17 residues in the CDR3. Germline-derived CDR1 and CDR2 are SGHVS and FNYEAQ. The CDR3 reads CASGLRAGQGGLNEQFF. CDR3 nucleotides: TGTGCCAGCGGCTTAAGGGCTGGACAGGGGGGCCTCAATGAGCAGTTCTTC.

The gene calls are TRBV5-1 and TRBJ2-1; D is perhaps TRBD1 or TRBD2 (5 bases each). This CDR3 has 17 amino acids. V was cut by 1 base and J by 2 bases, with 16 bases left in between. Germline CDR1 reads SGHRS; CDR2 reads YFSETQ. The chain's CDR3 is CASSLFAGTDTYNEQFF. As DNA, the CDR3 is TGCGCCAGCAGCTTGTTCGCCGGGACCGATACCTACAATGAGCAGTTCTTC.

This clonotype was detected only a few times. The junction shows a germline mismatch at one end, possibly a read error. This chain connects TRBV7-7 to TRBJ2-5; 8 bases align to TRBD2. Germline V gene sequence: CDR1 SSHAT, CDR2 FNYEAQ (reference sequence). The CDR3 sequence is 17 residues long. CDR3 DNA sequence: TGTGCTAGCAGCTTAGGAGGTACTAGCGGCGCGGGAGAGACCCAGTACTTC. This codes for CASSLGGTSGAGETQYF.

The table lists this clonotype with a count of one. This chain links TRBV12-3 or TRBV12-4 with TRBJ2-7; TRBD2 aligns across 12 bases. With 4 bases clipped from V and 6 bases from J, the junction kept 4 bases outside the gene matches. This CDR3 is built from 14 residues. CDR3: CASSYLAGGREQYF. CDR3 coding DNA: TGTGCCAGCAGTTATCTAGCGGGAGGGCGCGAGCAGTACTTC.

The genes are TRBV6-1 and TRBJ2-1, with D hard to call. CDR3 length: 15 amino acids. Trimming shortened V by 1 base and J by 3 bases, and 10 bases separated the two germline ends. Germline values: CDR1 MNHNS, CDR2 SASEGT. Here the CDR3 DNA reads TGTGCCAGCAGTGAAGATGTGGATTACTACAATGAGCAGTTCTTC. Translated, it gives CASSEDVDYYNEQFF.

This sequence joins TRBV20-1 and TRBJ1-6; D not certain. V dropped 5 bases and J dropped 7 bases, with 12 bases sitting between them. Germline CDR1 is DFQATT and CDR2 is SNEGSKA (reference sequence). The CDR3 runs 13 residues. In nucleotides, the CDR3 is TGCAGTGCTCTGCAGACGGGCAATTCACCCCTCCACTTT. Translated: CSALQTGNSPLHF.

The chain is built from TRBV2 and TRBJ1-2; D might be TRBD1 (5 bases). This CDR3 comprises 13 residues. Per the germline V gene, CDR1 is SNHLY and CDR2 is FYNNEI. The ends were cut back, 5 bases at V and 4 bases at J, with 11 bases in the middle. This CDR3 reads CASSYSDSYGYTF. Here the CDR3 DNA reads TGTGCCAGCAGTTATAGCGACAGCTATGGCTACACCTTC.

The chain carries TRBV5-1 and TRBJ2-7; D might be TRBD1 (5 bases). The germline V gene has CDR1 SGHRS and CDR2 YFSETQ. V lost 5 bases and J lost 0, with 12 bases in between. The CDR3 length is 14 residues. Here the CDR3 DNA reads TGCGCCAGCAGACGGACACTTAACTCCTACGAGCAGTACTTC. It yields the protein CASRRTLNSYEQYF.

The rearrangement joins TRBV29-1 to TRBJ1-2; TRBD1 agrees at 9 bases. In germline, CDR1 is SQVTM, CDR2 ANQGSEA. The CDR3 is 15 amino acids. V shed 7 bases and J 8 bases; nucleotides not matched to a gene: 17. The CDR3 loop reads CSGDETGGPQAGYTF. CDR3 nucleotide sequence: TGCAGCGGAGACGAGACAGGGGGTCCCCAAGCCGGCTACACCTTC.

The rearrangement joins TRBV5-1 to TRBJ1-1; no definite D call. V was trimmed by 2 bases and J by 0 bases, leaving 5 bases between them. Germline CDR1 SGHRS, CDR2 YFSETQ. The CDR3 runs to 13 residues. The CDR3 protein is CASSFGLNTEAFF. The CDR3 DNA sequence: TGCGCCAGCAGCTTCGGCCTGAACACTGAAGCTTTCTTT.

The rearrangement uses TRBV5-6 and TRBJ1-2; 11 positions agree with TRBD1. The CDR3 has 15 amino acids. Germline CDR1 reads SGHDT; CDR2 reads YYEEEE. The V gene end was trimmed by 4 bases and the J gene end by 3 bases; junction bases not matched to a gene: 5. CDR3 in DNA: TGTGCCAGCAGCACGGACAGGGGGCGCGACTATGGCTACACCTTC. It specifies CASSTDRGRDYGYTF.

In the case of this clonotype: A much larger clone is a single base away; this may be a read error. The CDR3 DNA reads TGTGCCAGCAGCCACCCCGTCGGACAGGTAGGGACCCAGTACTTC. It encodes CASSHPVGQVGTQYF. The J gene is TRBJ2-5, the V gene TRBV3-1; 7 bases are a match to TRBD1. V lost 3 bases, J lost 7 bases, and 11 bases stayed unmatched. The CDR3 contains 15 residues. The germline V gene has CDR1 LGHDT and CDR2 YNNKEL (reference sequence).

The chain links TRBV10-3 to TRBJ2-5; 10 bases are a match to TRBD1. The V gene's germline CDR1 is ENHRY and CDR2 SYGVKD. V gave up 4 bases and J gave up 5 bases; unmatched junction bases: 4. This CDR3 region has 14 residues. CDR3: CAISGGQGSETQYF. For the CDR3, the DNA is TGTGCCATCAGTGGGGGACAGGGGAGTGAGACCCAGTACTTC.

This chain connects TRBV12-3 or TRBV12-4 to TRBJ1-1, with D possibly being TRBD1 (6 bases). The V end was cut by 4 bases, the J end by 1 base, with 10 bases between. The CDR3 has 14 residues. The CDR3 bases are TGTGCCAGCAGTTGGGGCAGGGGGAACACTGAAGCTTTCTTT. It codes for CASSWGRGNTEAFF.

V gene TRBV20-1 combines with J gene TRBJ2-5; no definite D call. Trimming shortened V by 1 base and J by 1 base, and 7 bases separated the two germline ends. The CDR3 is 13 amino acids. Germline CDR1 and CDR2: DFQATT and SNEGSKA (reference sequence). Written as DNA, the CDR3 is TGCAGTGCTAGAGTGTGGGTCCAAGAGACCCAGTACTTC. This gives the protein CSARVWVQETQYF.

The V call is TRBV9, the J call TRBJ1-1, with D unclear. CDR1 and CDR2 from the germline V gene are SGDLS and YYNGEE. The CDR3 covers 13 residues. V lost 1 base, J lost 3 bases, and 7 bases lay in between. CDR3 region: CASSVNVYTEAFF. The CDR3 region has the DNA TGTGCCAGCAGCGTAAATGTGTACACTGAAGCTTTCTTT.

The genes are TRBV5-1 and TRBJ2-7; no definite D call. V gave up 0 bases and J gave up 0 bases, with 10 bases separating them. Germline CDR1 and CDR2: SGHRS and YFSETQ. This CDR3 spans 15 amino acids. The CDR3 nucleotides read TGCGCCAGCAGCTTGGCCGTGGCAGGCTCCTACGAGCAGTACTTC. It yields the protein CASSLAVAGSYEQYF.

This clonotype was found a few times. This chain joins TRBV20-1 and TRBJ2-1, with TRBD2 matching over 8 bases. V shed 4 bases, J shed 2 bases, and the junction held 4 bases outside the gene matches. This CDR3 comprises 14 residues. Looked up from germline, CDR1 is DFQATT and CDR2 is SNEGSKA (reference sequence). In nucleotides, the CDR3 is TGCAGTGCTACTCGGGGGGGGGCCTACAATGAGCAGTTCTTC. It codes for CSATRGGAYNEQFF.